This TCR beta chain comes out of a study of cytotoxic CD8 clonotypes in ibrutinib-treated CLL. Germline values: CDR1 SGHRS, CDR2 YFSETQ. Deletions cut 4 bases from V and 5 bases from J, with 18 bases between. The CDR3 sequence is 15 residues long. Overall study results and limits: The public clonotypes identified were infrequent and showed contraction or stability on treatment. Clonality (at baseline) was higher than in age-matched healthy donors and tracked circulating CD8+ T-cell counts. A rise in clonality was seen at ibrutinib response, and a fall back toward baseline was seen at progression.

Libraries were prepared by immunoSEQ multiplex PCR; TCRdb keeps only in-frame clonotypes and omits some of them. Among just over 200,000 clones listed, approximately 79% were seen once. About this clone: Its antigen is unknown.

The input for sequencing was PBMCs, taken after 12 months of ibrutinib treatment. The sequence was collected from a human donor with chronic lymphocytic leukemia. This sequence joins TRBV5-1 and TRBJ1-1; TRBD1 is a possible D gene (5 bases). CDR3 protein: CASSPSGGGGTEAFF. In DNA, the CDR3 is TGCGCCAGCAGCCCCTCTGGGGGGGGAGGGACTGAAGCTTTCTTT.